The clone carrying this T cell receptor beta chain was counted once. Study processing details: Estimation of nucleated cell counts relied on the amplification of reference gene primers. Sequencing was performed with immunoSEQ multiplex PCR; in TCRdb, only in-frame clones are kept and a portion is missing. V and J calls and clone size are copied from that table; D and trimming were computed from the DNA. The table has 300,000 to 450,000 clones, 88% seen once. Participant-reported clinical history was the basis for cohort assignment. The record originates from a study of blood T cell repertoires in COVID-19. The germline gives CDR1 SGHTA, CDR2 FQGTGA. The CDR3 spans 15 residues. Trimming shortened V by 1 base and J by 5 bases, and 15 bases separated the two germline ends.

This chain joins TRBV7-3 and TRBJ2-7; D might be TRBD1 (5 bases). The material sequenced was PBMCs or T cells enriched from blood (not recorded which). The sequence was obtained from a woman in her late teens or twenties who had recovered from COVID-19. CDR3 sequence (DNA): TGTGCCAGCAGCTTAAGGGGTGCAGGGTCTCACGAGCAGTACTTC. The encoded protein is CASSLRGAGSHEQYF.